This TCR beta chain was sequenced for a study of cytomegalovirus exposure and HLA in healthy donors. Study at large: A preliminary data release comprised 80 million to 95 million unique TCRs obtained from HLA-typed donors.

To note about this clone: What it binds is not known.

After removal of 6 bases from V and 3 bases from J, the junction contained 3 bases not matched to a gene. CDR1 is MNHEY, CDR2 SVGAGI, per germline. The CDR3 runs to 14 residues. Regarding the study as a whole: It was reported that the classifier diagnosed cytomegalovirus status with high specificity and sensitivity in both the original and validation cohorts. A later analysis by the authors found several of the most significant clusters apparently linked to common viral pathogens.

This PCR relied on a set of 60 Vbeta primers and 13 Jbeta primers. Data came from immunoSEQ multiplex PCR; TCRdb stores just in-frame clones and leaves some out. The sample lists about 47,000 clones, 65% to 80% seen once, with about 6% in the top ten. Sequenced: PBMCs. The chain carries TRBV6-5 and TRBJ1-4; 8 bases are a match to TRBD1. This clonotype was sampled from a man between 25 and 39 years old in good health and CMV-seronegative. For the CDR3, the DNA is TGTGCCAGCAGCCTGGGACAGGCTAATGAAAAACTGTTTTTT. As protein: CASSLGQANEKLFF.